The next 5 T cell receptor beta chains were all read from a single sample in a study of cytomegalovirus exposure and HLA in healthy donors. The study ran its PCR with 60 Vbeta and 13 Jbeta primers. Sequenced by immunoSEQ multiplex PCR; TCRdb stores in-frame clones only, minus some. The profile shows approximately 250,000 clones, approximately 85% of them singletons. The sequenced material came from PBMCs. These receptor sequences come from a girl between 2 and 10 years old in good health and CMV-seronegative.

V and J are TRBV7-9 and TRBJ1-4; D gene ambiguous. Germline V gene data show CDR1 as SEHNR and CDR2 as FQNEAQ (reference sequence). Trimming removed 1 base at V and 2 bases at J, with 8 bases between. The CDR3 runs 15 residues. The CDR3 coding sequence is TGTGCCAGCAGCTTAGGGGAGTCGACTAATGAAAAACTGTTTTTT. Encoded protein: CASSLGESTNEKLFF.

The V call is TRBV18, the J call TRBJ2-1, with 11 positions matching TRBD2. The junction had 12 bases not matched to a gene; V was cut back by 3 bases and J by 8 bases. The CDR3 sequence is 17 residues long. CDR1 and CDR2 (germline): KGHSH, LQKENI. The CDR3 here is CASSPKMPGLADHEQFF. CDR3 sequence (DNA): TGTGCCAGCTCACCTAAAATGCCGGGACTAGCGGACCATGAGCAGTTCTTC.

This clone was observed once. J is TRBJ2-7 and V is TRBV6-5, with TRBD1 identical over 9 bases. Losses at the gene ends were 2 bases for V and 7 bases for J; bases not matched to a gene: 9. CDR3 length: 15 residues. Per the germline V gene, CDR1 is MNHEY and CDR2 is SVGAGI. DNA for the CDR3: TGTGCCAGCAGTTACCAGGGACAGGGTCGGTTGGAGCAGTACTTC. It is translated as CASSYQGQGRLEQYF.

The V call is TRBV19, the J call TRBJ1-1; possibly TRBD1 for D (6 bases). Germline CDR1 reads LNHDA; CDR2 reads SQIVND (reference sequence). V was clipped by 3 bases and J by 1 base, with 12 bases between them. CDR3 size: 15 residues. DNA for the CDR3: TGTGCCAGTAGTATTACAGGGATCGGGAACACTGAAGCTTTCTTT. Translating gives CASSITGIGNTEAFF. Together with reference TRBV19 and TRBJ1-1, the CDR3 gives the full variable domain: DGGITQSPKYLFRKEGQNVTLSCEQNLNHDAMYWYRQDPGQGLRLIYYSQIVNDFQKGDIAEGYSVSREKKESFPLTVTSAQKNPTAFYLCASSITGIGNTEAFFGQGTRLTVV.

The rearrangement uses TRBV4-1 and TRBJ2-5, with TRBD2 matching 11 bases. The J segment lost 2 bases and the V segment lost 4 bases, leaving 15 bases of the junction unmatched. This CDR3 contains 19 residues. Germline CDR1 reads MGHRA; CDR2 reads YSYEKL. The chain's CDR3 is CASSRFGTSGSRAQETQYF. CDR3 nucleotide sequence: TGCGCCAGCAGCCGCTTCGGGACTAGCGGTTCGAGGGCTCAAGAGACCCAGTACTTC.